The T cell receptor (beta chain) described here comes from a study of shared T cell receptors in the human thymus. Between the trimmed V and J ends, which lost 1 base and 1 base, there was a span of 16 bases. This CDR3 has 17 residues. Germline V gene sequence: CDR1 SGHDN, CDR2 FVKESK. Assay used: immunoSEQ multiplex PCR; TCRdb lists only in-frame clones, some missing. This sample yields hundreds of thousands of clones, of which 70% to 90% are seen a single time; roughly 0.0087% belongs to the top ten. The data also belong to a second study, concerning human thymus T cells. That study reports: Thymic resections from corrective heart surgery supplied the tissue. Use of V and J genes seemed skewed within the thymic and blood repertoires. Highly overlapping thymic repertoires in unrelated individuals were reported by related research.

The sequencing input was thymocytes. The sequence was collected from a boy in the first two years of life with a congenital heart defect. The chain recombines TRBV14 with TRBJ1-1; D is undetermined. The CDR3 nucleotides read TGTGCCAGCAGCCAAGTCCTACTAGGCAAGGAGAACACTGAAGCTTTCTTT. Protein: CASSQVLLGKENTEAFF.